Listed below are T cell receptor beta chains from one sample, sequenced in a study of T-cell reconstitution after alpha-beta-depleted transplantation in children. TCRdb passed the PCR reads through MiXCR, listing each CDR3 protein once. The sample has some 440,000 distinct CDR3 sequences; around 15% are singletons. Specimen: PBMCs, mostly from graft donor cells, collected 360 days after TCRalphabeta/CD19-depleted stem cell transplant. All receptors come from a boy in the first two years of life who had a stem cell transplant for Wiskott-Aldrich syndrome, so the T cells may come from the graft donor. The CDR3 runs from the conserved cysteine through the conserved F or W. A clone size is listed for some rows: how often the clone was seen (once, few, many), or a class if it is expanded.

abundance	v_gene	j_gene	CDR3aa
few	TRBV5-6	TRBJ2-5	CASSPDIDQETQYF
.	TRBV5-1	TRBJ2-1	CASSLPTSGGVGNEQFF
.	TRBV11-2	TRBJ2-7	CASSLGPQGAKPYYEQYF
.	TRBV28	TRBJ1-2	CASSPFRDFDHYGYTF
.	TRBV5-1	TRBJ2-2	CASSFFGRANTGELFF
.	TRBV11-1	TRBJ2-1	CASSSGTSGPPPYNEQFF
many	TRBV5-1	TRBJ2-3	CASSRDKFTDTQYF
few	TRBV29-1	TRBJ2-7	CSVEDSTEQYF
.	TRBV2	TRBJ2-5	CASRRRTSGGAETQYF
.	TRBV6-2/TRBV6-3	TRBJ2-7	CASNMNRGTTYEQYF
.	TRBV4-1	TRBJ2-1	CASSPYGHNEQFF
.	TRBV6-6	TRBJ2-1	CASGWTVEYEQFF
.	TRBV10-3	TRBJ2-1	CAISLSGGKNEQFF
few	TRBV5-6	TRBJ2-7	CASSLYRDGSSYEQYF
few	TRBV4-2	TRBJ2-5	CASSLSSGGVEETQYF